This T cell receptor beta chain was identified during a study of beta chain features in type 1 diabetes. Study outcomes and limitations: TCRB rearrangement may or may not be influenced by HLA type; here this remained unresolved.

This clone came up a few times. Its antigen is undetermined. Trimming removed 0 bases from V and 6 bases from J, with 12 bases in between. The CDR3 sequence is 14 residues long. The germline gives CDR1 LGHNA, CDR2 YSLEER. TCRB transcripts that were expressed got sequenced, as all of the isolated RNA had been reverse transcribed. Using immunoSEQ multiplex PCR, the repertoire was profiled, and TCRdb retains in-frame clones only, with some absent. This sample carries under 950,000 clones, 17% of them seen once, and the ten largest clones take 0.023%. The sequenced sample consisted of naive CD4+ T cells from blood. The gene calls are TRBV4-3 and TRBJ2-7; D is uncertain. This receptor was obtained from a woman aged 18-35 years in good health. In nucleotides, the CDR3 is TGCGCCAGCAGCCAAGAATTGTTTGTTTCCGAGCAGTACTTC. This sequence encodes CASSQELFVSEQYF.